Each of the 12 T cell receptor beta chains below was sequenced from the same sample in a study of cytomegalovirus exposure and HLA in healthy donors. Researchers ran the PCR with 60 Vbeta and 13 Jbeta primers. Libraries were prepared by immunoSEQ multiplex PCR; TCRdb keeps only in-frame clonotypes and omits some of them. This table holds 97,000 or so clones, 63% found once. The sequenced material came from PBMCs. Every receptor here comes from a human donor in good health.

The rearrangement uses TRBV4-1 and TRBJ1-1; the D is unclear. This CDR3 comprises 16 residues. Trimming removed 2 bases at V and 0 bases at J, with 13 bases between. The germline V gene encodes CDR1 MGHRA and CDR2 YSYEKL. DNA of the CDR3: TGCGCCAGCAGCCAACCCCGGGGAGGGATGAACACTGAAGCTTTCTTT. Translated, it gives CASSQPRGGMNTEAFF.

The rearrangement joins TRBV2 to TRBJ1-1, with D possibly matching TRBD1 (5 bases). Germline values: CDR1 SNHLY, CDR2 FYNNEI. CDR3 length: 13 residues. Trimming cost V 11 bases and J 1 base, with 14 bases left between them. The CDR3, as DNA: TGTGCCTCGGGGACTGACACGAACACTGAAGCTTTCTTT. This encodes CASGTDTNTEAFF.

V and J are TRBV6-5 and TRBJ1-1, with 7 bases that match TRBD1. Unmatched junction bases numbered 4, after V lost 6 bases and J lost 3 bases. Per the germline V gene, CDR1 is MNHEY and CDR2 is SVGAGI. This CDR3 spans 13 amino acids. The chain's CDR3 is CASSDREDTEAFF. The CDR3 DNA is TGTGCCAGCAGCGACAGGGAGGACACTGAAGCTTTCTTT.

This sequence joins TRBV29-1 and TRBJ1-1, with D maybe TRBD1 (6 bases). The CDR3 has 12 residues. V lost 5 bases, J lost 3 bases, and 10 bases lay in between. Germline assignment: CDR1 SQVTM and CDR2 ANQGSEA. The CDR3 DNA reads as TGCAGCGTTCGTACAGGGTACACTGAAGCTTTCTTT. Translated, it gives CSVRTGYTEAFF.

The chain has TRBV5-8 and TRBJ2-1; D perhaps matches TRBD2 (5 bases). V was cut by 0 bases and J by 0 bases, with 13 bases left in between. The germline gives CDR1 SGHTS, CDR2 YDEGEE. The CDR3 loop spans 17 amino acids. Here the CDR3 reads CASSLDGGLSSYNEQFF. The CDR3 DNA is TGTGCCAGCAGCTTGGACGGCGGGTTAAGCTCCTACAATGAGCAGTTCTTC.

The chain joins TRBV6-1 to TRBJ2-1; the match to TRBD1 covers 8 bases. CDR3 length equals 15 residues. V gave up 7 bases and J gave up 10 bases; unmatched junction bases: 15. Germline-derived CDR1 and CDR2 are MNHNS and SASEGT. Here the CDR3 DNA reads TGTGCCAGCATGAGACAGGGGATGAACAATGTAGAGCAGTTCTTC. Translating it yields CASMRQGMNNVEQFF.

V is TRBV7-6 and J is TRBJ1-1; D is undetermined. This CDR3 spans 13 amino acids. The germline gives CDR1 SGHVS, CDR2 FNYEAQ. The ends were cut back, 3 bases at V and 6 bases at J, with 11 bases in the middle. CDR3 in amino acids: CASSFADNSEAFF. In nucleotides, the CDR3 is TGTGCCAGCAGCTTCGCTGATAACTCTGAAGCTTTCTTT.

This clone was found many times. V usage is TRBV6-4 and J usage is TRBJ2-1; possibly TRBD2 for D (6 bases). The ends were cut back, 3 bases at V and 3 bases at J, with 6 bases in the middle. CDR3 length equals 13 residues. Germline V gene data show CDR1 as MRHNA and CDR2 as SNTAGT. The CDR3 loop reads CASSERDYNEQFF. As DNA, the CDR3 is TGTGCCAGCAGTGAGCGGGACTACAATGAGCAGTTCTTC.

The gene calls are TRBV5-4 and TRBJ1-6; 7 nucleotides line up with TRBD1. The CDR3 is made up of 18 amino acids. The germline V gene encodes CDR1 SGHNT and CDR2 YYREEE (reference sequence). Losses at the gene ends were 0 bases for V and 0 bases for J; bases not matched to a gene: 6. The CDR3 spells CASSLGGDSYSYNSPLHF. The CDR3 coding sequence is TGTGCCAGCAGCTTGGGGGGGGACAGTTACTCCTATAATTCACCCCTCCACTTT.

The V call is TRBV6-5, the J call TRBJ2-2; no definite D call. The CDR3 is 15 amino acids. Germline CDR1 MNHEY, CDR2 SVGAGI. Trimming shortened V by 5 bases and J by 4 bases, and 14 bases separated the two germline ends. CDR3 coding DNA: TGTGCCAGCAGTCCCGGCCAGGCATTCACCGGGGAGCTGTTTTTT. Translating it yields CASSPGQAFTGELFF.

Here the CDR3 DNA reads TGTGCCAGCAGTAAACCATCATTGTTGGTCTGGAGTCCTGAAGCTTTCTTT. Encoded protein: CASSKPSLLVWSPEAFF. The rearrangement links TRBV28 to TRBJ1-1; D is undetermined. The V end was cut by 5 bases, the J end by 6 bases, with 25 bases between. This CDR3 is built from 17 residues. Germline V gives CDR1 MDHEN, CDR2 SYDVKM.

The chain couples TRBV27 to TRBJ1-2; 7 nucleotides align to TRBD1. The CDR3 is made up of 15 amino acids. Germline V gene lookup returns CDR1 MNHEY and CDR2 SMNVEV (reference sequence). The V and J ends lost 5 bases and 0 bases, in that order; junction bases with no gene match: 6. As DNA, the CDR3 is TGTGCCAGCAGTGTTACCGGGACAGCTAACTATGGCTACACCTTC. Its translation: CASSVTGTANYGYTF.